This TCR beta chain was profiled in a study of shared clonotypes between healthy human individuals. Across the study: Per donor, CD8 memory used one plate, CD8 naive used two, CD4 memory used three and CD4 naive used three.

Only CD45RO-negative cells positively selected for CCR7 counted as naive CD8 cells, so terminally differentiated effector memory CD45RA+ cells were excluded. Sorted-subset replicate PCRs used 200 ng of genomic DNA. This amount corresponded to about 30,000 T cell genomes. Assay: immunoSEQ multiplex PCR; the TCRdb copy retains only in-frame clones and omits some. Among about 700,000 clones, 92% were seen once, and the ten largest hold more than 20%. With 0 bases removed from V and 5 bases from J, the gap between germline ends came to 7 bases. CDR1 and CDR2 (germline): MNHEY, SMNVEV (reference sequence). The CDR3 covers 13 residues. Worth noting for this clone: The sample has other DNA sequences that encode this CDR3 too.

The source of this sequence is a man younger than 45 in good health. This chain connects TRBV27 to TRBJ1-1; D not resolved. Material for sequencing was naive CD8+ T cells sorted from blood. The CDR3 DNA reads TGTGCCAGCAGTTTATCCCGACGGACTGAAGCTTTCTTT. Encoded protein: CASSLSRRTEAFF.